A selection of T cell receptor beta chains follows, all from one sample in a study of CD8 T cells in Susac syndrome. TCRdb reprocessed the immunoSEQ multiplex PCR reads with MiXCR, giving one entry per CDR3 protein. The sample has 70,000 to 85,000 distinct CDR3 sequences; 90% to 97% are singletons. Material: CD8+ T cells from PBMCs. These receptors were obtained from a human donor with Susac syndrome. The CDR3 runs from the conserved cysteine through the conserved F or W. Fields, in order: clone size, CDR3 length, V gene, J gene, D gene, CDR3 protein, CDR3 DNA. The D gene is left open where the match is weak. Clone size is given for some rows only: seen once, a few or many times, or a class if the clone is expanded.

>.|14|TRBV7-9|TRBJ1-6|TRBD1
CASSPGTGDSPLHF
TGTGCCAGCAGCCCCGGGACAGGGGATTCACCCCTCCACTTT
>.|13|TRBV12-3/TRBV12-4|TRBJ2-7|.
CASSLNLSYEQYF
TGTGCCAGCAGTTTGAATTTATCCTACGAGCAGTACTTC
>.|15|TRBV20-1|TRBJ1-1|.
CSARRGTQLRTEAFF
TGCAGTGCTAGGAGGGGCACACAGCTGCGCACTGAAGCTTTCTTT
>.|14|TRBV29-1|TRBJ1-5|TRBD1
CSVDRGEHNQPQHF
TGCAGCGTGGACAGGGGAGAACACAATCAGCCCCAGCATTTT
>.|12|TRBV12-5|TRBJ1-2|.
CASGTGQYGYTF
TGTGCTAGTGGTACTGGACAGTATGGCTACACCTTC
>.|11|TRBV29-1|TRBJ1-1|.
CSVEGGTEAFF
TGCAGCGTTGAAGGGGGAACTGAAGCTTTCTTT
>.|16|TRBV29-1|TRBJ2-1|TRBD2
CSVEDPKRGTYNEQFF
TGCAGCGTTGAAGATCCGAAGCGGGGGACCTACAATGAGCAGTTCTTC
>.|12|TRBV20-1|TRBJ1-2|.
CSADDGLYGYTF
TGCAGTGCCGATGACGGTCTCTATGGCTACACCTTC
>few|13|TRBV24-1|TRBJ1-1|.
CATSPGGSTEAFF
TGTGCCACCAGTCCCGGGGGGTCGACTGAAGCTTTCTTT
>once|16|TRBV15|TRBJ2-7|TRBD1
CATSSTGQGLAYEQYF
TGTGCCACCTCCTCCACCGGACAGGGTCTAGCGTACGAGCAGTACTTC
>.|16|TRBV18|TRBJ2-7|.
CASSPPSPPEISEQYF
TGTGCCAGCTCACCACCTTCCCCTCCCGAGATTTCCGAGCAGTACTTC
>.|14|TRBV25-1|TRBJ1-1|.
CASSPEGGNTEAFF
TGTGCCAGCAGCCCCGAGGGCGGGAACACTGAAGCTTTCTTT
>.|14|TRBV15|TRBJ2-2|.
CATSSPSQIGELFF
TGTGCCACCAGCAGCCCATCCCAAATAGGGGAGCTGTTTTTT
>.|16|TRBV11-2|TRBJ2-1|.
CASSTLGGGPGHEQFF
TGTGCCAGCAGCACTCTGGGGGGCGGCCCAGGCCATGAGCAGTTCTTC
>.|15|TRBV6-2/TRBV6-3|TRBJ2-1|TRBD2
CASSLTSGGNNEQFF
TGTGCCAGCAGCCTGACTAGCGGGGGGAACAATGAGCAGTTCTTC
>.|13|TRBV6-2/TRBV6-3|TRBJ2-1|.
CASTIGSYNEQFF
TGTGCCAGCACTATCGGCTCCTACAATGAGCAGTTCTTC
>.|16|TRBV20-1|TRBJ1-2|.
CSARDLGREVVYGYTF
TGCAGTGCTAGAGATCTTGGCAGGGAGGTGGTCTATGGCTACACCTTC
>.|16|TRBV20-1|TRBJ2-1|.
CSALKRNQGSYNEQFF
TGCAGTGCTTTAAAACGTAACCAAGGCTCCTACAATGAGCAGTTCTTC
>.|13|TRBV28|TRBJ2-2|.
CATRGGYTGELFF
TGTGCCACCAGGGGAGGGTACACCGGGGAGCTGTTTTTT
>.|14|TRBV30|TRBJ2-7|.
CAWSRPAGDYEQYF
TGTGCCTGGAGTAGGCCGGCAGGGGATTACGAGCAGTACTTC
>.|13|TRBV30|TRBJ2-1|.
CAWSPGAGNEQFF
TGTGCCTGGTCCCCGGGAGCGGGCAATGAGCAGTTCTTC
>.|12|TRBV5-6|TRBJ2-1|.
CASSLGRNEQFF
TGTGCCAGCAGTTTAGGCCGTAATGAGCAGTTCTTC
>.|15|TRBV2|TRBJ2-3|.
CASSGSSWSTDTQYF
TGTGCCAGCAGTGGAAGCTCTTGGAGCACAGATACGCAGTATTTT
>.|15|TRBV4-2|TRBJ2-1|.
CASSQETGLPNEQFF
TGTGCCAGCAGCCAAGAGACGGGACTCCCCAATGAGCAGTTCTTC
>.|11|TRBV27|TRBJ2-1|.
CASVRGPEQFF
TGTGCCAGCGTCCGCGGCCCTGAGCAGTTCTTC
>.|14|TRBV2|TRBJ2-4|.
CASRGRLAKNIQYF
TGTGCCAGCAGGGGGAGGTTAGCCAAAAACATTCAGTACTTC
>.|16|TRBV15|TRBJ2-7|TRBD2
CATSSDGLAGFDEQYF
TGTGCCACCAGCAGCGACGGACTAGCGGGATTCGACGAGCAGTACTTC
>.|14|TRBV20-1|TRBJ1-1|.
CSARDLGLGTEAFF
TGCAGTGCTAGAGATTTGGGACTGGGGACTGAAGCTTTCTTT